These T cell receptor beta chains were read from a single sample in a study of radiotherapy plus CTLA-4 blockade in lung cancer. TCRdb's copy holds only in-frame clones and misses some; the assay was immunoSEQ multiplex PCR. The sample holds some 92,000 clones, approximately 85% seen once. The material sequenced was peripheral blood, taken from a patient treated with radiotherapy plus ipilimumab. The receptors originated from a human donor with non-small cell lung cancer who had a partial response to radiotherapy plus ipilimumab. Each CDR3 is given with its conserved first and last residue. Each record gives: J gene, V gene, CDR3 protein.

J gene: TRBJ2-5; V gene: TRBV28; CDR3 protein: CASNYGGRAVETQYF
J gene: TRBJ2-1; V gene: TRBV2; CDR3 protein: CASRRQGNEQFF
J gene: TRBJ1-3; V gene: TRBV2; CDR3 protein: CASPRDSGRGNTIYF
J gene: TRBJ1-5; V gene: TRBV19; CDR3 protein: CASSLSGTGPNQPQHF
J gene: TRBJ2-3; V gene: TRBV27; CDR3 protein: CASSNTRLVANTDTQYF
J gene: TRBJ2-7; V gene: TRBV7-9; CDR3 protein: CASSSTSGGVYEQYF
J gene: TRBJ1-1; V gene: TRBV28; CDR3 protein: CASSLQTPGGAEAFF
J gene: TRBJ1-1; V gene: TRBV19; CDR3 protein: CASSSGELNRGWRTMNTEAFF
J gene: TRBJ2-1; V gene: TRBV19; CDR3 protein: CASSIETGIGSEQFF
J gene: TRBJ2-5; V gene: TRBV18; CDR3 protein: CASSRDSRETQYF
J gene: TRBJ2-7; V gene: TRBV25-1; CDR3 protein: CASSDQYEQYF
J gene: TRBJ2-7; V gene: TRBV7-9; CDR3 protein: CASSLKAGTYEQYF
J gene: TRBJ2-1; V gene: TRBV4-1; CDR3 protein: CASRPGTSGRAYYNEQFF
J gene: TRBJ1-3; V gene: TRBV7-9; CDR3 protein: CASSYLDSSGNTIYF
J gene: TRBJ2-7; V gene: TRBV11-2; CDR3 protein: CASSRAGGSYEQYF
J gene: TRBJ1-1; V gene: TRBV19; CDR3 protein: CASTLTGVGTEAFF
J gene: TRBJ2-3; V gene: TRBV7-3; CDR3 protein: CASSLTASTDTQYF
J gene: TRBJ1-1; V gene: TRBV28; CDR3 protein: CASTMGGAEGDTEAFF
J gene: TRBJ2-5; V gene: TRBV2; CDR3 protein: CASTSGGEETQYF
J gene: TRBJ2-7; V gene: TRBV6-1; CDR3 protein: CASSEAPSYEQYF
J gene: TRBJ1-3; V gene: TRBV4-2; CDR3 protein: CASSQDATGAGNTIYF
J gene: TRBJ1-1; V gene: TRBV7-3; CDR3 protein: CASSLQKNTEAFF
J gene: TRBJ2-5; V gene: TRBV7-3; CDR3 protein: CASSLNGGETQYF
J gene: TRBJ1-2; V gene: TRBV4-1; CDR3 protein: CASSRLIASEASGYTF
J gene: TRBJ2-7; V gene: TRBV30; CDR3 protein: CAWSGSAYEQYF
J gene: TRBJ1-1; V gene: TRBV4-1; CDR3 protein: CASSHSGQANTEAFF
J gene: TRBJ2-7; V gene: TRBV5-1; CDR3 protein: CASSSSSGEEQYF
J gene: TRBJ2-7; V gene: TRBV7-2; CDR3 protein: CASSLIETREQYF
J gene: TRBJ2-1; V gene: TRBV9; CDR3 protein: CASSAAGEGLEQFF
J gene: TRBJ1-3; V gene: TRBV7-2; CDR3 protein: CASSLTRGPGNTIYF
J gene: TRBJ1-4; V gene: TRBV5-1; CDR3 protein: CASSLMTGGNEKLFF
J gene: TRBJ1-2; V gene: TRBV28; CDR3 protein: CASSRGQGVYGYTF
J gene: TRBJ2-2; V gene: TRBV6-4; CDR3 protein: CASRGQGNTGELFF
J gene: TRBJ2-5; V gene: TRBV7-9; CDR3 protein: CASVPPGQETQYF
J gene: TRBJ1-2; V gene: TRBV28; CDR3 protein: CASSFQGISANYGYTF
J gene: TRBJ2-1; V gene: TRBV5-1; CDR3 protein: CASSLVAGHGGNEQFF
J gene: TRBJ2-2; V gene: TRBV19; CDR3 protein: CASVDRGNTGELFF
J gene: TRBJ2-2; V gene: TRBV7-7; CDR3 protein: CASSQLAGGSPGTGELFF
J gene: TRBJ1-5; V gene: TRBV5-1; CDR3 protein: CASSLGEGERRQHF
J gene: TRBJ1-4; V gene: TRBV29-1; CDR3 protein: CSVSRTATGKGTNEKLFF
J gene: TRBJ2-7; V gene: TRBV19; CDR3 protein: CASSVVAGGPSEQYF
J gene: TRBJ2-1; V gene: TRBV10-3; CDR3 protein: CAISDPGFPYNEQFF
J gene: TRBJ2-1; V gene: TRBV15; CDR3 protein: CATSRTSGRVYNEQFF
J gene: TRBJ2-1; V gene: TRBV5-8; CDR3 protein: CASSFQRNNEQFF
J gene: TRBJ1-4; V gene: TRBV19; CDR3 protein: CASTVATNEKLFF
J gene: TRBJ1-2; V gene: TRBV30; CDR3 protein: CAWSGGQGNGYTF
J gene: TRBJ2-1; V gene: TRBV9; CDR3 protein: CASSVGQGAFNEQFF
J gene: TRBJ1-5; V gene: TRBV6-1; CDR3 protein: CASSASGGRRQPQHF
J gene: TRBJ2-2; V gene: TRBV9; CDR3 protein: CASSAGTNTGELFF
J gene: TRBJ2-1; V gene: TRBV7-2; CDR3 protein: CASSPSRLAGGNEQFF
J gene: TRBJ1-2; V gene: TRBV9; CDR3 protein: CASSVHVGTGGVQGGYTF
J gene: TRBJ2-3; V gene: TRBV30; CDR3 protein: CAWSDWTSGSTDTQYF
J gene: TRBJ2-1; V gene: TRBV19; CDR3 protein: CASRTGTSGLSYNEQFF
J gene: TRBJ1-1; V gene: TRBV5-1; CDR3 protein: CASSHTPNTEAFF
J gene: TRBJ1-1; V gene: TRBV6-5; CDR3 protein: CASSYSRQGGTEAFF